The rows below give T cell receptor beta chains drawn from one sample of a study of T cells in localized non-small cell lung cancer. Using immunoSEQ multiplex PCR, the repertoire was profiled, and TCRdb retains in-frame clones only, with some absent. In the table there are about 40,000 clones, roughly 79% of which are singletons. This specimen consisted of peripheral blood mononuclear cells, obtained before any cancer treatment. The receptors come from a male donor at least 60 years old with stage II lung adenocarcinoma. The CDR3 runs from the conserved cysteine through the conserved F or W. A D gene is named only where the DNA matches it firmly. Size is omitted from some rows. Given values are once, few, many or a class for expanded clones.

j_call	v_call	clone_size	d_call	cdr3_aa	cdr3_nt
TRBJ1-2	TRBV5-8	once	TRBD1	CASSQVSTGDGYTF	TGCGCCAGCAGCCAAGTTTCGACAGGGGATGGCTACACCTTC
TRBJ1-1	TRBV7-6	-	-	CASRTTGRSTEAFF	TGTGCCAGCAGAACGACAGGAAGGAGCACTGAAGCTTTCTTT
TRBJ2-2	TRBV28	-	-	CASSLSVLYLITNTGELFF	TGTGCCAGCAGTTTAAGTGTACTTTACCTTATTACGAACACCGGGGAGCTGTTTTTT
TRBJ1-1	TRBV28	-	-	CASSPWGGNTEAFF	TGTGCCAGCAGCCCGTGGGGGGGGAACACTGAAGCTTTCTTT
TRBJ2-5	TRBV11-2	-	-	CASSFVEETQYF	TGTGCCAGCAGCTTTGTAGAAGAGACCCAGTACTTC
TRBJ2-1	TRBV18	-	TRBD1	CASSPAGTGSTGEQFF	TGTGCCAGCTCACCGGCCGGGACAGGGTCTACTGGGGAGCAGTTCTTC
TRBJ1-1	TRBV15	-	-	CATSRDRFDTEAFF	TGTGCCACCAGCAGAGATAGGTTTGACACTGAAGCTTTCTTT
TRBJ1-2	TRBV7-8	-	-	CASSLQGMGVGGYTF	TGTGCCAGCAGCCTACAGGGAATGGGAGTAGGTGGCTACACCTTC
TRBJ1-2	TRBV7-8	-	TRBD1	CASSSSQTGLYGYTF	TGTGCCAGCAGCTCTTCTCAGACAGGGCTCTACGGCTACACCTTC
TRBJ1-5	TRBV29-1	-	-	CSVAEPSDQPQHF	TGCAGCGTTGCGGAGCCGTCCGATCAGCCCCAGCATTTT
TRBJ2-7	TRBV7-2	-	TRBD2	CASSFTSGKVYEQYF	TGTGCCAGCAGCTTCACTAGCGGGAAGGTCTACGAGCAGTACTTC
TRBJ2-3	TRBV6-5	few	-	CASSYAASTDTQYF	TGTGCCAGCAGTTACGCAGCTAGCACAGATACGCAGTATTTT
TRBJ1-1	TRBV28	once	-	CASSLLDRNTEAFF	TGTGCCAGCAGTTTACTCGACAGGAACACTGAAGCTTTCTTT
TRBJ2-3	TRBV19	-	-	CASSIDGRETDTQYF	TGTGCCAGTAGTATAGACGGCAGGGAAACAGATACGCAGTATTTT
TRBJ2-1	TRBV7-9	-	-	CASSLQGRTSYNEQFF	TGTGCCAGCAGCTTGCAGGGGCGAACTTCTTACAATGAGCAGTTCTTC
TRBJ1-4	TRBV19	-	-	CASSVTRTDGNEKLFF	TGTGCCAGTAGTGTCACTCGGACAGACGGAAATGAAAAACTGTTTTTT
TRBJ2-1	TRBV30	once	-	CAFTNPSYNEQFF	TGTGCCTTCACCAACCCCTCCTACAATGAGCAGTTCTTC
TRBJ2-5	TRBV19	-	TRBD1	CASSITQGAETQYF	TGTGCCAGTAGTATCACACAGGGGGCCGAGACCCAGTACTTC
TRBJ1-2	TRBV5-4	few	-	CASSLQQGNYGYTF	TGTGCCAGCAGCTTACAACAGGGCAACTATGGCTACACCTTC
TRBJ2-1	TRBV27	few	TRBD2	CASSSWTSGRSEQFF	TGTGCCAGCAGTTCCTGGACTAGCGGGAGGTCTGAGCAGTTCTTC
TRBJ2-1	TRBV5-6	-	-	CASSFRYRQDEQFF	TGTGCCAGCAGCTTCAGGTATAGGCAGGATGAGCAGTTCTTC
TRBJ2-7	TRBV16	-	-	CASAGPASYEQYF	TGTGCCAGCGCCGGTCCCGCTTCCTACGAGCAGTACTTC
TRBJ2-3	TRBV27	-	TRBD1	CASSLGQVSTDTQYF	TGTGCCAGCAGCCTGGGACAGGTGAGCACAGATACGCAGTATTTT
TRBJ1-1	TRBV5-6	-	TRBD1	CASSWGTGDNTEAFF	TGTGCCAGCAGCTGGGGGACAGGGGATAACACTGAAGCTTTCTTT
TRBJ1-5	TRBV7-9	-	-	CASSGEGNQPQHF	TGTGCCAGCAGCGGTGAGGGGAATCAGCCCCAGCATTTT
TRBJ2-7	TRBV13	-	TRBD1	CASSLAGTGPSEQYF	TGTGCCAGCAGCTTAGCCGGGACAGGTCCCTCCGAGCAGTACTTC
TRBJ2-3	TRBV7-2	-	TRBD2	CASSLSGRDTQYF	TGTGCCAGCAGCCTAAGCGGGAGGGATACGCAGTATTTT
TRBJ1-1	TRBV6-4	-	-	CASSEQENTEAFF	TGTGCCAGCAGTGAACAGGAGAACACTGAAGCTTTCTTT
TRBJ2-7	TRBV5-1	once	-	CASSLVAGSTYEQYF	TGCGCCAGCAGCTTGGTTGCAGGGTCCACCTACGAGCAGTACTTC
TRBJ2-3	TRBV28	-	-	CASSFPPRTDTQYF	TGTGCCAGCAGCTTCCCCCCCCGCACAGATACGCAGTATTTT
TRBJ1-1	TRBV7-9	-	TRBD1	CAGGQGATEAFF	TGTGCCGGGGGACAGGGGGCGACTGAAGCTTTCTTT
TRBJ1-1	TRBV2	-	-	CASSEKAAGNTEAFF	TGTGCCAGCAGTGAAAAAGCGGCCGGTAACACTGAAGCTTTCTTT
TRBJ2-5	TRBV7-2	-	-	CASSLQPGQKETQYF	TGTGCCAGCAGCCTACAGCCCGGACAGAAAGAGACCCAGTACTTC